The source of this TCR beta chain is a study of cytomegalovirus exposure and HLA in healthy donors. Study outcomes and limitations: One variant, a missense change in DCLRE1C, was linked in a later analysis to TCR beta V- and J-gene trimming.

The CDR3 sequence is 11 residues long. Trimming pared 0 bases from V and 17 bases from J, leaving 11 bases between. Germline CDR1 is GTSNPN and CDR2 is SVGIG (reference sequence). Primers: 60 Vbeta forward and 13 Jbeta reverse. Libraries were prepared by immunoSEQ multiplex PCR; TCRdb keeps only in-frame clonotypes and omits some of them. The table includes about 160,000 clones, about three quarters detected once. On this clone: Its specificity is unknown.

The chain has TRBV30 and TRBJ1-6, with D hard to call. What was sequenced was PBMCs. This TCR was recovered from a man younger than 35 in good health and CMV-seronegative. In nucleotides, the CDR3 is TGTGCCTGGAGTGTAAAACTGATGATCCACTTT. This sequence encodes CAWSVKLMIHF.